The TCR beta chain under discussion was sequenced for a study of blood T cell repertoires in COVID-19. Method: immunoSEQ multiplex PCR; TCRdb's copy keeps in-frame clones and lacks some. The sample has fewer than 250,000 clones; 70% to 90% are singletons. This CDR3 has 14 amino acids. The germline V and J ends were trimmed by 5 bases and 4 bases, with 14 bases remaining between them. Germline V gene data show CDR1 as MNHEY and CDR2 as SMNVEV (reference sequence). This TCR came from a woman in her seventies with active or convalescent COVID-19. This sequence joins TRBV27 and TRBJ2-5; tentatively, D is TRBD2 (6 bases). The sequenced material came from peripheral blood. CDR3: CASSPAGGLETQYF. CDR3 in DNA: TGTGCCAGCAGTCCAGCCGGGGGTTTAGAGACCCAGTACTTC.